The 27 T cell receptor beta chains below were found in one sample sequenced in a study of long-term antiretroviral therapy in people with HIV. An immunoSEQ assay, version v3.0, was performed at survey level. The method was immunoSEQ multiplex PCR; TCRdb's version includes in-frame clones alone and lacks a portion of them. The sample lists just over 35,000 clones, approximately 94% occurring once. Sequenced material: unsorted PBMCs, taken 4.1 years after starting antiretroviral therapy. The receptors originated from a woman aged 45 to 65 with HIV.

V and J are TRBV4-3 and TRBJ2-6; either TRBD1 or TRBD2 may fit D (5 bases each). This CDR3 spans 19 amino acids. Trimming left V 1 base short and J 3 bases short, with 19 bases between. Germline CDR1 and CDR2: LGHNA and YSLEER. CDR3 in DNA: TGCGCCAGCAGCCAAGCGGGTTTTAGGGACGTCTTTGGGGCCAACGTCCTGACTTTC. Its protein is CASSQAGFRDVFGANVLTF.

Concerning this clone itself: It is unclear where the CDR3 begins or ends on the DNA, so no DNA is shown, and the CDR3 is as TCRdb lists it. The genes are TRBV12-5 and TRBJ2-1; no check of the table's D call, TRBD2, against the DNA was made. In germline, CDR1 is LGHNT, CDR2 FRNRAP. The CDR3 spans 12 amino acids, including both terminal residues. The CDR3 sequence is CASGPVAGGTFF.

V usage is TRBV7-2 and J usage is TRBJ1-5, with 10 positions matching TRBD1. This CDR3 region has 14 residues. Unmatched junction bases numbered 2, after V lost 4 bases and J lost 5 bases. Germline assignment: CDR1 SGHTA and CDR2 FQGNSA. The CDR3 is CASSSDRGHQPQHF. In nucleotides, the CDR3 is TGTGCCAGCAGCTCCGACAGGGGGCATCAGCCCCAGCATTTT.

This clone was seen just once. V gene TRBV4-3 combines with J gene TRBJ2-2; TRBD1 agrees at 8 bases. V was pared by 2 bases and J by 2 bases, with 7 bases of the junction left unmatched. The CDR3 loop spans 17 amino acids. Germline V gene sequence: CDR1 LGHNA, CDR2 YSLEER. The CDR3 nucleotides read TGCGCCAGCAGCCAAATCGGGACAGGATACAACACCGGGGAGCTGTTTTTT. Translating it yields CASSQIGTGYNTGELFF.

CDR3 in DNA: TGTGCCAGCAGTAAAACTCTAGCGGGGGGCCCCACGGATACGCAGTATTTT. Amino acid sequence: CASSKTLAGGPTDTQYF. The rearrangement joins TRBV6-7 to TRBJ2-3; 11 bases fit TRBD2. TRBV6-7 is an ORF; its function is uncertain. V was pared by 5 bases and J by 6 bases, with 13 bases of the junction left unmatched. This CDR3 contains 17 residues.

The chain links TRBV6-4 to TRBJ2-1; D is unclear. Trimming stripped 6 bases from V and 0 bases from J, with 15 bases between. There are 16 residues in the CDR3. Germline-derived CDR1 and CDR2 are MRHNA and SNTAGT. CDR3 sequence reads: CASSISGTNSYNEQFF. DNA of the CDR3: TGTGCCAGCAGCATTTCCGGAACCAACTCCTACAATGAGCAGTTCTTC.

This sequence joins TRBV4-3 and TRBJ1-2; no definite D call. V lost 1 base and J lost 4, with 10 bases in between. Germline V lookup: CDR1 LGHNA, CDR2 YSLEER. The CDR3 has 14 amino acids. CDR3 protein: CASSQGSRGYGYTF. In DNA, the CDR3 is TGCGCCAGCAGCCAAGGGAGCCGGGGCTATGGCTACACCTTC.

The V and J genes are TRBV5-1 and TRBJ2-3, with 7 positions matching TRBD2. Trimming removed 2 bases from V and 1 base from J; junction bases left unmatched: 4. The germline V gene encodes CDR1 SGHRS and CDR2 YFSETQ. CDR3 length: 15 amino acids. Written as DNA, the CDR3 is TGCGCCAGCAGCTTTCTAGCGGCGGGCACAGATACGCAGTATTTT. It specifies CASSFLAAGTDTQYF. Combining the CDR3 with reference TRBV5-1 and TRBJ2-3 gives the whole variable domain KAGVTQTPRYLIKTRGQQVTLSCSPISGHRSVSWYQQTPGQGLQFLFEYFSETQRNKGNFPGRFSGRQFSNSRSEMNVSTLELGDSALYLCASSFLAAGTDTQYFGPGTRLTVL.

V usage is TRBV5-1 and J usage is TRBJ1-4; D unclear. Germline V gives CDR1 SGHRS, CDR2 YFSETQ. The CDR3 length is 15 residues. Trimming cost V 5 bases and J 0 bases, with 11 bases left between them. The CDR3: CASRETGTTNEKLFF. The DNA of the CDR3 is TGCGCCAGCAGGGAGACTGGGACAACTAATGAAAAACTGTTTTTT.

The chain links TRBV5-4 to TRBJ2-1, with a weak D call TRBD2 (9 bases). The CDR3 extends over 17 amino acids. Deletions cut 4 bases from V and 3 bases from J, with 20 bases between. CDR1 SGHNT and CDR2 YYREEE come from the germline V gene (reference sequence). The CDR3 loop is CASSGQGAGGLYNEQFF. The CDR3 bases are TGTGCCAGCAGCGGACAGGGAGCGGGGGGCCTCTACAATGAGCAGTTCTTC.

The genes are TRBV6-5 and TRBJ1-1, with D perhaps matching TRBD1 (5 bases). The CDR3 runs to 13 residues. Trimming removed 6 bases at V and 1 base at J, with 9 bases between. The germline V gene has CDR1 MNHEY and CDR2 SVGAGI. CDR3 bases: TGTGCCAGCAGATTAGACAGGAACACTGAAGCTTTCTTT. It translates to CASRLDRNTEAFF.

The rearrangement uses TRBV6-6 and TRBJ2-3, with D perhaps TRBD1 or TRBD2 (5 bases each). CDR1 is MNHNY, CDR2 SVGAGI, per germline (reference sequence). The CDR3 is 14 amino acids. Trimming left V 6 bases short and J 2 bases short, with 12 bases between. The CDR3 DNA reads TGTGCCAGCAGGACCGGGACCTTCACAGATACGCAGTATTTT. Translation: CASRTGTFTDTQYF.

This sequence joins TRBV29-1 and TRBJ2-1, with 8 bases fitting TRBD1. The CDR3 has 16 residues. V lost 1 base and J lost 8; bases outside the gene matches: 13. Germline V lookup: CDR1 SQVTM, CDR2 ANQGSEA. The CDR3 region has the DNA TGCAGCGTTGAAGGGCCGGGACAGGCGGGTCCCGATGAGCAGTTCTTC. This codes for CSVEGPGQAGPDEQFF.

CDR3 in amino acids: CSVAGSTNEKLFF. The CDR3 DNA reads TGCAGCGTTGCGGGGAGCACTAATGAAAAACTGTTTTTT. V usage is TRBV29-1 and J usage is TRBJ1-4, with unresolved D. CDR3 length equals 13 residues. Per the germline V gene, CDR1 is SQVTM and CDR2 is ANQGSEA. V lost 4 bases and J 2 bases, leaving 8 bases between the germline ends.

A single count supports this clone. The chain employs TRBV5-4 and TRBJ2-3; D is perhaps TRBD1 (6 bases). Germline V CDR1 and CDR2: SGHNT, YYREEE (reference sequence). There are 14 residues in the CDR3. The V and J ends lost 4 bases and 10 bases respectively, with 19 bases between them. As DNA, the CDR3 is TGTGCCAGCAGCCTGGAGACAGGTACGAGGGCGCAGTATTTT. Protein product: CASSLETGTRAQYF.

This CDR3 is CASSKGGGAETQYF. The CDR3, as DNA: TGTGCCAGTAGTAAAGGCGGGGGGGCGGAGACCCAGTACTTC. This rearrangement joins TRBV19 to TRBJ2-5; 9 bases fit TRBD2. After removal of 4 bases from V and 5 bases from J, the junction contained 5 bases not matched to a gene. This CDR3 spans 14 amino acids. Germline V gene lookup returns CDR1 LNHDA and CDR2 SQIVND (reference sequence).

The rearrangement links TRBV19 to TRBJ1-5; TRBD1 is a possible D gene (6 bases). Trimming removed 3 bases from V and 0 bases from J, with 15 bases in between. This CDR3 has 17 amino acids. The V gene's germline CDR1 is LNHDA and CDR2 SQIVND (reference sequence). In DNA form, the CDR3 reads TGTGCCAGTAGTATTGGTGGACAGCTGTATAGCAATCAGCCCCAGCATTTT. It encodes CASSIGGQLYSNQPQHF.

J is TRBJ2-3 and V is TRBV27; tentatively, D is TRBD2 (5 bases). This CDR3 has 15 residues. The V gene lost 4 bases and the J gene lost 2 bases, with 13 bases spanning the gap. The V gene's germline CDR1 is MNHEY and CDR2 SMNVEV (reference sequence). This chain's CDR3 is CASSWTGINTDTQYF. Written as DNA, the CDR3 is TGTGCCAGCAGTTGGACTGGGATAAACACAGATACGCAGTATTTT.

The chain is built from TRBV5-4 and TRBJ1-5; perhaps TRBD1 as D (5 bases). Germline CDR1 reads SGHNT; CDR2 reads YYREEE (reference sequence). The CDR3 contains 13 residues. The germline V and J ends were trimmed by 1 base and 6 bases, with 8 bases remaining between them. CDR3 bases: TGTGCCAGCAGCTTGATGGGGGGTCAGCCCCAGCATTTT. Translated, it gives CASSLMGGQPQHF.

The J gene is TRBJ2-2, the V gene TRBV7-6; maybe TRBD1 (6 bases). CDR3 length: 19 amino acids. Germline CDR1 is SGHVS and CDR2 is FNYEAQ. V was clipped by 3 bases and J by 1 base, with 21 bases between them. CDR3 amino acids: CASSLGVWFGQQNTGELFF. CDR3 sequence (DNA): TGTGCCAGCAGCTTGGGGGTGTGGTTTGGACAGCAGAACACCGGGGAGCTGTTTTTT.

V usage is TRBV18 and J usage is TRBJ2-2; 7 nucleotides align to TRBD2. This CDR3 contains 14 residues. The ends lost 6 bases at V and 7 bases at J; junction bases unmatched: 8. Germline V CDR1 and CDR2: KGHSH, LQKENI. The CDR3 region is CASSGGLVDGELFF. DNA for the CDR3: TGTGCCAGCTCGGGAGGACTAGTTGACGGGGAGCTGTTTTTT.

The chain is built from TRBV6-5 and TRBJ1-5, with 9 bases fitting TRBD1. This CDR3 region has 15 residues. In germline, CDR1 is MNHEY, CDR2 SVGAGI. V lost 6 bases, J lost 5 bases, and 8 bases stayed unmatched. The CDR3 DNA reads TGTGCCAGCAGCAGGGGACAGGGAGTCGATCAGCCCCAGCATTTT. It encodes CASSRGQGVDQPQHF.

CDR3 protein: CASSQEGGGADLNSPLHF. The DNA for the CDR3 is TGCGCCAGCAGCCAAGAAGGAGGGGGTGCGGACCTTAATTCACCCCTCCACTTT. V and J are TRBV4-1 and TRBJ1-6, with TRBD1 as a possible D gene (6 bases). CDR1 MGHRA and CDR2 YSYEKL come from the germline V gene. CDR3 size: 18 residues. Trimming took off 0 bases at V and 6 bases at J, with 18 bases between the two ends.

V is TRBV9 and J is TRBJ2-2; perhaps TRBD2 as D (5 bases). The CDR3 has 15 residues. Trimming pared 6 bases from V and 0 bases from J, leaving 12 bases between. The V gene's germline CDR1 is SGDLS and CDR2 YYNGEE. The CDR3 here is CASNRAAANTGELFF. DNA for the CDR3: TGTGCCAGCAACCGAGCGGCCGCGAACACCGGGGAGCTGTTTTTT.

The chain couples TRBV14 to TRBJ2-7; TRBD1 might be the D (5 bases). Germline CDR1 reads SGHDN; CDR2 reads FVKESK. The CDR3 spans 19 residues. V lost 0 bases to trimming and J lost 3 bases, with 24 bases between them. The DNA for the CDR3 is TGTGCCAGCAGCCAAGATCCCTCAGTCTGGGGCCCCGTTAGCTACGAGCAGTACTTC. It specifies CASSQDPSVWGPVSYEQYF.

This chain joins TRBV5-1 and TRBJ2-2; D remains unclear. Germline lookup yields CDR1 SGHRS and CDR2 YFSETQ. Between the trimmed V and J ends, which lost 4 bases and 1 base, there was a span of 8 bases. The CDR3 extends over 14 amino acids. The CDR3, as DNA: TGCGCCAGCAGCCCCGGATGGAACACCGGGGAGCTGTTTTTT. Its translation: CASSPGWNTGELFF.

This chain uses TRBV9 with TRBJ2-3; 10 bases agree with TRBD2. Germline values: CDR1 SGDLS, CDR2 YYNGEE. The junction had 13 bases not matched to a gene; V was cut back by 0 bases and J by 6 bases. This CDR3 comprises 18 residues. CDR3 loop: CASSVEVISGGAPDTQYF. CDR3 in DNA: TGTGCCAGCAGCGTAGAGGTTATCAGCGGGGGGGCCCCGGATACGCAGTATTTT.